The clone carrying this T cell receptor (beta chain) rates as medium-sized. This sample was taken from a study of sequential checkpoint blockade in melanoma. The treatment was: randomized to nivolumab then ipilimumab (arm A) or the reverse (arm B). Sequenced by immunoSEQ multiplex PCR; TCRdb stores in-frame clones only, minus some. The repertoire consists of around 2,500 clones, with 22% occurring once and the leading ten covering 18%. The material was tumor tissue (inferred from file names), obtained from a patient given nivolumab and ipilimumab in sequence. The clonotype comes from a human donor with melanoma.

CDR3 loop: CASSLGGTGEKAFF. The CDR3 region has the DNA TGTGCCAGCAGCTTAGGGGGGACGGGTGAAAAAGCTTTCTTT. The V gene is TRBV11-3, the J gene TRBJ1-1; perhaps TRBD1 as D (5 bases). Germline loops: CDR1 SGHNT, CDR2 YENEEA. Trimming shortened V by 1 base and J by 9 bases, and 15 bases separated the two germline ends. The CDR3 runs 14 residues.